This entry describes one TCR beta chain. The data were taken from a study of cytomegalovirus exposure and HLA in healthy donors. Primers: 60 Vbeta forward and 13 Jbeta reverse. Libraries were prepared by immunoSEQ multiplex PCR; TCRdb keeps only in-frame clonotypes and omits some of them. The sample holds around 150,000 clones, less than 90% seen once. Germline assignment: CDR1 SQVTM and CDR2 ANQGSEA. This CDR3 region has 11 residues. Trimming cost V 7 bases and J 1 base, with 7 bases left between them. The sample comprised PBMCs. The V gene is TRBV29-1, the J gene TRBJ1-1, with D possibly TRBD1 on 5 matching bases. The TCR sequence derives from a man younger than 35 in good health and CMV-seronegative. The CDR3 DNA sequence: TGCAGCGCTCAGGGGAACACTGAAGCTTTCTTT. This sequence encodes CSAQGNTEAFF.